A selection of T cell receptor beta chains follows, all from one sample in a study of Graves' ophthalmopathy and Graves' hyperthyroidism. From the multiplex PCR reads, TCRdb called clonotypes with MiXCR, one entry per CDR3 protein. The sample includes a few hundred thousand distinct CDR3 sequences, approximately 35% of them seen just once. Material: peripheral blood or thyroid tissue (not recorded which). Receptor source: an adult man with Graves' hyperthyroidism. The CDR3 runs from the conserved cysteine through the conserved F or W. The D gene is left open where the match is weak. Some rows mark clone size as missing; the rest say once, few, many or name a class of expanded clone.

v_gene,j_gene,abundance,d_gene,CDR3aa,CDR3nt
TRBV7-9,TRBJ2-3,once,TRBD2,CASSTGTSITDTQYF,TGTGCCAGCAGCACCGGGACTAGCATCACAGATACGCAGTATTTT
TRBV19,TRBJ2-7,.,.,CASSIGGGRTSYEQYF,TGTGCCAGTAGTATTGGAGGTGGCAGGACCTCCTACGAGCAGTACTTC
TRBV3-1,TRBJ1-2,many,.,CASSQYLWGYTF,TGTGCCAGCAGCCAATACCTGTGGGGCTACACCTTC
TRBV16,TRBJ2-7,.,TRBD2,CASSQSLAGDGYEQYF,TGTGCCAGCAGCCAATCGTTAGCGGGAGATGGGTACGAGCAGTACTTC
TRBV19,TRBJ1-5,many,.,CASSMGARGNQPQHF,TGTGCCAGTAGTATGGGGGCTCGGGGCAATCAGCCCCAGCATTTT
TRBV29-1,TRBJ2-2,few,TRBD1,CSARTGGGHGELFF,TGCAGCGCCCGTACAGGGGGTGGGCACGGGGAGCTGTTTTTT
TRBV12-5,TRBJ2-7,.,TRBD2,CASGLAPSAGGYGQYF,TGTGCTAGTGGTTTGGCACCCTCGGCGGGGGGATACGGGCAGTACTTC
TRBV29-1,TRBJ1-2,.,.,CSLDGVSGYTF,TGCAGCTTGGATGGGGTGTCGGGCTACACCTTC
TRBV6-2/TRBV6-3,TRBJ1-1,.,TRBD1,CAGSFQDRGTEAFF,TGTGCCGGCAGTTTCCAGGACAGGGGCACTGAAGCTTTCTTT
TRBV28,TRBJ1-2,few,.,CASSLWGAGTNYGYTF,TGTGCCAGCAGTTTATGGGGGGCAGGTACTAACTATGGCTACACCTTC
TRBV10-3,TRBJ2-5,many,TRBD2,CAISEGTSGGTQETQYF,TGTGCCATCAGTGAGGGGACTAGCGGGGGGACACAAGAGACCCAGTACTTC
TRBV10-3,TRBJ1-2,many,.,CAISEQAVYGYTF,TGTGCCATCAGTGAGCAGGCAGTCTATGGCTACACCTTC
TRBV6-1,TRBJ2-6,.,.,CASSEPSGANVLTF,TGTGCCAGCAGTGAACCTTCTGGGGCCAACGTCCTGACTTTC
TRBV5-6,TRBJ1-2,many,.,CASSPPLGYYTF,TGTGCCAGCAGCCCGCCCTTGGGGTACTACACCTTC
TRBV9,TRBJ1-2,.,.,CASSNEEGGLDYGYTF,TGTGCCAGCAGCAACGAGGAGGGGGGCCTTGACTATGGCTACACCTTC
TRBV4-1,TRBJ2-7,many,TRBD1,CASSQVPGQSYEQYF,TGCGCCAGCAGCCAAGTCCCGGGACAGTCCTACGAGCAGTACTTC
TRBV29-1,TRBJ2-5,.,TRBD1,CSATRTGVQETQYF,TGCAGCGCGACACGGACAGGGGTCCAAGAGACCCAGTACTTC
TRBV20-1,TRBJ2-2,few,TRBD2,CSARQKTPGLAGVNTGELFF,TGCAGTGCTAGGCAAAAAACTCCGGGACTAGCGGGAGTTAACACCGGGGAGCTGTTTTTT
TRBV10-3,TRBJ2-3,few,.,CAINPSPTDTQYF,TGTGCCATCAACCCATCCCCCACAGATACGCAGTATTTT
TRBV13,TRBJ1-3,many,.,CASSPTQAGNTIYF,TGTGCCAGCAGCCCCACGCAGGCTGGAAACACCATATATTTT
TRBV30,TRBJ1-2,.,.,CAWSRSDRIWIYTF,TGTGCCTGGAGCCGTTCTGACAGGATATGGATCTACACCTTC
TRBV2,TRBJ2-3,.,TRBD2,CASRATSASTDTQYF,TGTGCCAGCAGGGCGACTAGCGCCAGCACAGATACGCAGTATTTT
TRBV11-2,TRBJ2-2,few,TRBD1,CASSLPTGVGTGELLF,TGTGCCAGCAGCTTGCCTACAGGGGTAGGCACCGGGGAGCTGCTTTTT
TRBV27,TRBJ2-5,many,.,CASSQNRETQYF,TGTGCCAGCAGTCAGAATCGGGAGACCCAGTACTTC
TRBV2,TRBJ1-2,many,.,CASSRESNYGYTF,TGTGCCAGCAGTAGGGAAAGTAACTATGGCTACACCTTC
TRBV29-1,TRBJ2-7,.,TRBD2,CSVSGGEQYF,TGCAGCGTGAGCGGGGGGGAGCAGTACTTC
TRBV25-1,TRBJ2-1,.,.,CASSEGGPSSYNEQFF,TGTGCCAGCAGTGAAGGAGGGCCCAGCTCCTACAATGAGCAGTTCTTC
TRBV25-1,TRBJ1-4,.,TRBD1,CAQHRRTGSNEKLFF,TGTGCCCAACATAGGCGGACAGGGTCTAATGAAAAACTGTTTTTT
TRBV12-3/TRBV12-4,TRBJ1-1,.,TRBD1,CASTNTRQGDTEAFF,TGTGCCAGCACTAACACTCGACAGGGGGACACTGAAGCTTTCTTT
TRBV12-5,TRBJ1-3,many,TRBD1,CASGLGTGFSGNTIYF,TGTGCTAGTGGTTTAGGGACAGGCTTCTCTGGAAACACCATATATTTT
TRBV29-1,TRBJ2-5,.,TRBD1,CSTGGQGEETQYF,TGCAGCACCGGAGGACAGGGGGAAGAGACCCAGTACTTC
TRBV6-5,TRBJ2-2,.,.,CGSSGGSGELFF,TGTGGCAGCAGTGGGGGGTCCGGGGAGCTGTTTTTT
TRBV10-2,TRBJ1-5,once,.,CVSSEGLHSPQHF,TGCGTCAGCTCAGAGGGACTACATTCACCCCAGCATTTT
TRBV4-1,TRBJ1-5,many,.,CASSQGWSVQPQHF,TGCGCCAGCAGCCAAGGCTGGTCGGTGCAGCCCCAGCATTTT
TRBV14,TRBJ1-1,.,.,CASSQWETVNTEAFF,TGTGCCAGCAGCCAATGGGAGACAGTAAACACTGAAGCTTTCTTT
TRBV6-1,TRBJ1-6,many,TRBD1,CASRPAGTGGSPLHF,TGTGCCAGCAGGCCTGCCGGGACAGGGGGTTCACCCCTCCACTTT
TRBV24-1,TRBJ2-5,.,.,CATSDGGETQYF,TGTGCCACCAGTGACGGGGGCGAGACCCAGTACTTC
TRBV7-8,TRBJ2-7,many,.,CASSLQTAASSYEQYF,TGTGCCAGCAGCTTACAAACGGCAGCCAGTTCCTACGAGCAGTACTTC
TRBV29-1,TRBJ2-3,few,.,CSVSTAGVTDTQYF,TGCAGCGTTAGCACAGCCGGCGTGACAGATACGCAGTATTTT
TRBV12-3/TRBV12-4,TRBJ1-1,many,.,CASSLLLDTEAFF,TGTGCCAGCAGTTTATTGCTGGACACTGAAGCTTTCTTT
TRBV6-6,TRBJ2-7,many,.,CASTSQLYEQYF,TGTGCCAGCACGAGCCAGCTCTACGAGCAGTACTTC
TRBV3-1,TRBJ2-5,few,TRBD2,CASSPWTSGGTDQETQYF,TGTGCCAGCAGCCCCTGGACTAGCGGGGGGACGGACCAAGAGACCCAGTACTTC
TRBV19,TRBJ1-3,many,.,CASHRATYGNTIYF,TGTGCCAGTCACAGGGCTACTTATGGAAACACCATATATTTT
TRBV14,TRBJ1-4,many,.,CASTTSGGFEKLFF,TGTGCCAGCACCACATCTGGGGGTTTTGAAAAACTGTTTTTT
TRBV5-1,TRBJ2-7,.,.,CASSLTSLVYEQYF,TGCGCCAGCAGCCTGACTAGTCTAGTCTACGAGCAGTACTTC
TRBV29-1,TRBJ2-1,few,.,CSVVQGNEQFF,TGCAGCGTTGTGCAGGGGAATGAGCAGTTCTTC
TRBV5-1,TRBJ2-5,many,.,CASSLDRVGETQYF,TGCGCCAGCAGCTTGGACAGGGTGGGAGAGACCCAGTACTTC
TRBV28,TRBJ1-3,.,TRBD1,CASSKLPGQGLYTIYF,TGTGCCAGCAGTAAGCTGCCGGGACAGGGACTTTACACCATATATTTT
TRBV12-3/TRBV12-4,TRBJ1-1,.,.,CASSSGGEGTEAFF,TGTGCCAGCAGTTCGGGGGGAGAGGGTACTGAAGCTTTCTTT
TRBV29-1,TRBJ1-1,.,.,CSVESGQRGAQAFF,TGCAGCGTCGAGAGTGGACAACGGGGGGCACAAGCTTTCTTT
TRBV7-2,TRBJ2-7,.,.,CASSPDPGSYEQYF,TGTGCCAGCAGCCCAGATCCTGGATCCTACGAGCAGTACTTC
TRBV29-1,TRBJ1-5,.,.,CSARGEYNQPQHF,TGCAGCGCCCGAGGGGAATACAATCAGCCCCAGCATTTT
TRBV14,TRBJ2-5,.,TRBD2,CASSQGLAPQETQYF,TGTGCCAGCAGCCAGGGACTAGCGCCTCAAGAGACCCAGTACTTC